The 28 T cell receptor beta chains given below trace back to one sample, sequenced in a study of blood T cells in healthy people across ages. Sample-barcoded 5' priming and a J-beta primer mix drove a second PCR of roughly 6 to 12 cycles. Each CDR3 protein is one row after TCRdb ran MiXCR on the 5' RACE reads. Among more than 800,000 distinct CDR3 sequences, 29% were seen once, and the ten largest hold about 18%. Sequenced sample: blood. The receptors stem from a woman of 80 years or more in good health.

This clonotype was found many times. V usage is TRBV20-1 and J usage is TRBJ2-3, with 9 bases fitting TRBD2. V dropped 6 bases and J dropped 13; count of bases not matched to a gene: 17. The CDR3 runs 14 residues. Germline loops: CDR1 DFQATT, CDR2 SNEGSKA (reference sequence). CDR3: CSAKLSGTSRGEYF. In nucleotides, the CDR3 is TGCAGTGCCAAACTCTCCGGGACTAGCAGAGGGGAGTATTTT.

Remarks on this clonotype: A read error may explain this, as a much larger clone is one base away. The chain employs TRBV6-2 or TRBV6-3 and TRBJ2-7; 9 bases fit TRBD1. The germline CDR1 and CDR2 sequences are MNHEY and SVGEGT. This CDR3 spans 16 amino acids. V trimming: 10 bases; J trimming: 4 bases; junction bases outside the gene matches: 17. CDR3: CATIPGQGGLEYEQYF. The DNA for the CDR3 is TGTGCCACCATACCGGGACAGGGAGGATTGGAGTACGAGCAGTACTTC.

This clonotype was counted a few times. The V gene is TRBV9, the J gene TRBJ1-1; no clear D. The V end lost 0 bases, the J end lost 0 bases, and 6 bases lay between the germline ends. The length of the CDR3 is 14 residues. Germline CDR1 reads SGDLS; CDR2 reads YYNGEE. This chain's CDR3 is CASSVGQMNTEAFF. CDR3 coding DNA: TGTGCCAGCAGCGTAGGGCAGATGAACACTGAAGCTTTCTTT.

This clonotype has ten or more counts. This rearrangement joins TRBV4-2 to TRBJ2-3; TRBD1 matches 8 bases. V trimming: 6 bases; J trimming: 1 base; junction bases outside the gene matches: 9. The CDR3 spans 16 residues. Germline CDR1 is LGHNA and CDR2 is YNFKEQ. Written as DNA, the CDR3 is TGTGCCAGCAGTCAATCACCGGGACAGGGCACAGATACGCAGTATTTT. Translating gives CASSQSPGQGTDTQYF.

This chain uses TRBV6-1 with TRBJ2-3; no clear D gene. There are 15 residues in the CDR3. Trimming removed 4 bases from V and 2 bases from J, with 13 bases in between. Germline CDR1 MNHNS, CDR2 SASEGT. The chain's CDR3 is CASSATPQHTDTQYF. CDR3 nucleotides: TGTGCCAGCAGTGCGACGCCTCAGCACACAGATACGCAGTATTTT.

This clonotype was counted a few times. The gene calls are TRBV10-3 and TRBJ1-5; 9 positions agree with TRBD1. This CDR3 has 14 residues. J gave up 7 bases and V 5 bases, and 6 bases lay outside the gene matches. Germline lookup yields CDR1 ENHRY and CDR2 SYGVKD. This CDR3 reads CAISPGQGIQPQHF. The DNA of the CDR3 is TGTGCCATCAGTCCGGGACAGGGTATACAGCCCCAGCATTTT.

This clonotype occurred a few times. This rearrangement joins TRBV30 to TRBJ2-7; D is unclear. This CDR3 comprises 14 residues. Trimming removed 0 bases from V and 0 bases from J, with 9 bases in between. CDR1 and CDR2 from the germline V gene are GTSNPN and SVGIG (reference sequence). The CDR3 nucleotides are TGTGCCTGGAGTGTTGGCGGTAGCTCCTACGAGCAGTACTTC. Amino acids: CAWSVGGSSYEQYF. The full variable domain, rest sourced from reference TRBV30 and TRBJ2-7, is SQTIHQWPATLVQPVGSPLSLECTVEGTSNPNLYWYRQAAGRGLQLLFYSVGIGQISSEVPQNLSASRPQDRQFILSSKKLLLSDSGFYLCAWSVGGSSYEQYFGPGTRLTVT.

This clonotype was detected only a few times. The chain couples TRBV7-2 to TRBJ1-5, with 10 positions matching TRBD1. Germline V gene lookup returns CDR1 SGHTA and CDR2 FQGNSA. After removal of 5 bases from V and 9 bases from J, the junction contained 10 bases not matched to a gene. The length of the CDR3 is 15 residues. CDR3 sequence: CASSSRQGAIGPQHF. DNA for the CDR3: TGTGCCAGCAGCAGTCGACAGGGGGCTATTGGGCCCCAGCATTTT.

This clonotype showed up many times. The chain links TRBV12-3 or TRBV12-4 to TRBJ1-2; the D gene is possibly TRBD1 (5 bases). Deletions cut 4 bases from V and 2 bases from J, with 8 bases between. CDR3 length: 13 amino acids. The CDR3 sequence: CASSSSGNYGYTF. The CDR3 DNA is TGTGCCAGCAGTTCCTCAGGGAACTATGGCTACACCTTC.

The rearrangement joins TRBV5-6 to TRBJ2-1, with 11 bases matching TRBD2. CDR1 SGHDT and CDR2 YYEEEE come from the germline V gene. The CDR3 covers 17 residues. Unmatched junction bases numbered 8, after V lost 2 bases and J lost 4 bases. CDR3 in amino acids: CASSFRSSGGLYNEQFF. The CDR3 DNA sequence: TGTGCCAGCAGCTTCCGCTCTAGCGGGGGGTTATACAATGAGCAGTTCTTC.

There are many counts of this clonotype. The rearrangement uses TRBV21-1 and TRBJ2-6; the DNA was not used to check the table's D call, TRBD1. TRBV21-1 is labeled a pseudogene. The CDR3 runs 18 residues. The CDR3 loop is CASSKTGERDSGANVLTF. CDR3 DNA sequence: TGTGCCAGCAGTAAGACAGGGGAGAGGGACTCCGGGGCCAACGTCCTGACTTTC.

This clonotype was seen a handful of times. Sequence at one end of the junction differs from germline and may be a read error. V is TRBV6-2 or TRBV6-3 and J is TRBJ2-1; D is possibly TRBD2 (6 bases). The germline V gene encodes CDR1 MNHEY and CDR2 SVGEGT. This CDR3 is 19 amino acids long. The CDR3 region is CACSCTLARGESSYNEQFF. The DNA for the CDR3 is TGTGCCTGCAGTTGTACCCTAGCGAGGGGCGAGAGCTCCTACAATGAGCAGTTCTTC.

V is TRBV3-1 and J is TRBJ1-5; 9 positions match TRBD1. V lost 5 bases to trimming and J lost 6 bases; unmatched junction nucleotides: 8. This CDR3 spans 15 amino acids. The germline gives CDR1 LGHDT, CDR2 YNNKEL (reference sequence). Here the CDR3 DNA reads TGTGCCAGCAGCAGTACAGGGGGCGGAAGTCAGCCCCAGCATTTT. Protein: CASSSTGGGSQPQHF.

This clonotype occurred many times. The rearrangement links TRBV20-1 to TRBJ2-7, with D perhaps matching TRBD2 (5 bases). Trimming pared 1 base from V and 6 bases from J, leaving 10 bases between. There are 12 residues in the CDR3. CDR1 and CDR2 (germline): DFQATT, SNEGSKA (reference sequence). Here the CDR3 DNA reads TGCAGTGCTAGAGTGGTGGCGGGCGAGCAGTACTTC. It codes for CSARVVAGEQYF.

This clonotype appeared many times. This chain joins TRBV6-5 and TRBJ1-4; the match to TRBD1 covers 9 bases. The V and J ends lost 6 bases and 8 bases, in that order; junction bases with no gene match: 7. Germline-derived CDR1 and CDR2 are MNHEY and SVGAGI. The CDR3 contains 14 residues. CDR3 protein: CASRTGQGREKLFF. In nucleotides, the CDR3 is TGTGCCAGCAGGACAGGACAGGGGAGAGAAAAACTGTTTTTT.

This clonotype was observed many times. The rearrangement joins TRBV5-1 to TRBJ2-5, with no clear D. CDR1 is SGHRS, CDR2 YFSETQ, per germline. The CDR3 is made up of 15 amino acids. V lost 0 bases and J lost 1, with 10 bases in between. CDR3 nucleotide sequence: TGCGCCAGCAGCTTGGGTCGGCAGAGCCAAGAGACCCAGTACTTC. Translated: CASSLGRQSQETQYF.

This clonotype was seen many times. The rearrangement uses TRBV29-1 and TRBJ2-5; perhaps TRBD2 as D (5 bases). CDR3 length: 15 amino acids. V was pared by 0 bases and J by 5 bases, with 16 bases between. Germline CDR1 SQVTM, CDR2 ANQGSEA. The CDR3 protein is CSVEDPGRGWETQYF. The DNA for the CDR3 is TGCAGCGTTGAAGACCCAGGTCGGGGTTGGGAGACCCAGTACTTC.

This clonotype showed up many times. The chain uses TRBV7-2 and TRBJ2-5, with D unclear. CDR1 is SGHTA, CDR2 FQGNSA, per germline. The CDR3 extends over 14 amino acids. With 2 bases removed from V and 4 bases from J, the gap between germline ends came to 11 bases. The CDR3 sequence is CASSLSRARETQYF. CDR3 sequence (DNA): TGTGCCAGCAGCTTAAGTCGGGCCCGAGAGACCCAGTACTTC.

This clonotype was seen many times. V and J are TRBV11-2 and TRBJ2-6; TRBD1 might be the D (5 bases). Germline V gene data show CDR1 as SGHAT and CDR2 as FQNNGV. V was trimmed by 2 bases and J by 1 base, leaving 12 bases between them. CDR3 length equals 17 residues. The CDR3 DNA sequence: TGTGCCAGCAGCTTAATTAAAAGACAGTCTGGGGCCAACGTCCTGACTTTC. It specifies CASSLIKRQSGANVLTF. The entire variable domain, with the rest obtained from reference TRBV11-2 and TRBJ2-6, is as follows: EAGVAQSPRYKIIEKRQSVAFWCNPISGHATLYWYQQILGQGPKLLIQFQNNGVVDDSQLPKDRFSAERLKGVDSTLKIQPAKLEDSAVYLCASSLIKRQSGANVLTFGAGSRLTVL.

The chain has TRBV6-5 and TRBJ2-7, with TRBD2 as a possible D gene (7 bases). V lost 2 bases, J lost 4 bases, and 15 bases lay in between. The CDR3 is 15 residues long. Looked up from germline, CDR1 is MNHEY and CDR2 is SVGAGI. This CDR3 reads CASSYTRGGSYEQYF. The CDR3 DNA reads TGTGCCAGCAGTTACACCAGGGGAGGGTCGTACGAGCAGTACTTC.

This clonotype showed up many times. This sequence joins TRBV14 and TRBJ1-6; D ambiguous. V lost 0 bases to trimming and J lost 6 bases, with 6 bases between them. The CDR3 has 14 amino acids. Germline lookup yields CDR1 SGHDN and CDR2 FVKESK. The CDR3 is CASSQETANSPLHF. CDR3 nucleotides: TGTGCCAGCAGCCAAGAAACAGCTAATTCACCCCTCCACTTT.

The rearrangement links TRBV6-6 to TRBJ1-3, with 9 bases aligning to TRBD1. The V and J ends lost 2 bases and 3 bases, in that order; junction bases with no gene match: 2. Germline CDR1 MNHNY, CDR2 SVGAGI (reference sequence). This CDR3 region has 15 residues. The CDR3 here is CASSYQDRGGNTIYF. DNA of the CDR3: TGTGCCAGCAGTTACCAGGACAGGGGTGGAAACACCATATATTTT.

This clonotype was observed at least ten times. CDR3 region: CASSPTRNTEAFF. CDR3 nucleotides: TGTGCCAGCAGTCCCACGAGGAACACTGAAGCTTTCTTT. The chain has TRBV18 and TRBJ1-1; D remains ambiguous. CDR3 length equals 13 residues. CDR1 KGHSH and CDR2 LQKENI come from the germline V gene. V dropped 8 bases and J dropped 1 base, with 11 bases sitting between them.

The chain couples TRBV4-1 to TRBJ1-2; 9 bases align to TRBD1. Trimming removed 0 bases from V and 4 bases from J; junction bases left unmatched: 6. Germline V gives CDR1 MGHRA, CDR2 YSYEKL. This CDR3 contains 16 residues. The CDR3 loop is CASSQDQGQGIYGYTF. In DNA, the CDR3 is TGCGCCAGCAGCCAAGATCAGGGACAGGGAATCTATGGCTACACCTTC.

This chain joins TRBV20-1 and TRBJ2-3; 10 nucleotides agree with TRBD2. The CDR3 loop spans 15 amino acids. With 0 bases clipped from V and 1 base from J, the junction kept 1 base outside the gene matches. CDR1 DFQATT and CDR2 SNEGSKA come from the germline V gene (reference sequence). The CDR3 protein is CSARDLAGGTDTQYF. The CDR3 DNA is TGCAGTGCTAGAGATCTAGCGGGGGGCACAGATACGCAGTATTTT.

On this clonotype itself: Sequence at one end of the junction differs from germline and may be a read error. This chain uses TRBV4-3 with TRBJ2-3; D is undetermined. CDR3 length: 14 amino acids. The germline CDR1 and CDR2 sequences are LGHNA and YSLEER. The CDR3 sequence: CASSQAPRTDTQYF. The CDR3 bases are TGCGCTAGCAGCCAAGCCCCGCGCACAGATACGCAGTATTTT.

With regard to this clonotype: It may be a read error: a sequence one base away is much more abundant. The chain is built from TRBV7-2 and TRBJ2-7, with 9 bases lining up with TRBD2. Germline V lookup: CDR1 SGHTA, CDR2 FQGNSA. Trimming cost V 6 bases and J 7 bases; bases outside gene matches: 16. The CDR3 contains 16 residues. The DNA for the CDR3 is TGTGCCAGCAGGGCGGGGGGGCCGAGGTCGGACAATGAGCAGTACTTC. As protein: CASRAGGPRSDNEQYF.

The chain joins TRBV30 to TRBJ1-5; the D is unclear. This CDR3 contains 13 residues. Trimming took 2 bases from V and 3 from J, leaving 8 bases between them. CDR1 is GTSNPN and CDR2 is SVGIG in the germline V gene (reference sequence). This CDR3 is CAWSWRVNQPQHF. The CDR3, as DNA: TGTGCCTGGAGTTGGAGGGTCAATCAGCCCCAGCATTTT. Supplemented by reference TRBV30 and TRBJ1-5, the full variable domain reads SQTIHQWPATLVQPVGSPLSLECTVEGTSNPNLYWYRQAAGRGLQLLFYSVGIGQISSEVPQNLSASRPQDRQFILSSKKLLLSDSGFYLCAWSWRVNQPQHFGDGTRLSIL.